Sequencing of this TCR beta chain was carried out in a study of shared clonotypes between healthy human individuals. The CDR3 sequence is 17 residues long. The V gene end was trimmed by 6 bases and the J gene end by 0 bases; junction bases not matched to a gene: 10. Looked up from germline, CDR1 is LNHDA and CDR2 is SQIVND (reference sequence). Profiling relied on immunoSEQ multiplex PCR, and the TCRdb table lists in-frame clones only, not all of them. The table records 780,000 or so clones, roughly two thirds of them present only once. This clone was counted between two and nine times. The receptor comes from a woman aged 30 to 39 in good health. The material sequenced was memory CD4+ T cells sorted from blood. Subset: CD45RA-negative fraction. This sequence joins TRBV19 and TRBJ2-1; 8 bases align to TRBD1. CDR3 sequence reads: CASRSRQGLSSYNEQFF. CDR3 DNA sequence: TGTGCCAGTAGGAGTAGACAGGGGTTAAGCTCCTACAATGAGCAGTTCTTC. The full variable domain, its missing parts supplied by reference TRBV19 and TRBJ2-1, is DGGITQSPKYLFRKEGQNVTLSCEQNLNHDAMYWYRQDPGQGLRLIYYSQIVNDFQKGDIAEGYSVSREKKESFPLTVTSAQKNPTAFYLCASRSRQGLSSYNEQFFGPGTRLTVL.